Here is one T cell receptor (beta chain) with its context. The data belong to a study of Tregs in tolerant kidney transplant recipients. The germline CDR1 and CDR2 sequences are SGDLS and YYNGEE. This CDR3 has 19 residues. Trimming at V came to 0 bases and at J to 1 base, leaving 12 bases not matched to a gene. Using immunoSEQ multiplex PCR, the repertoire was profiled, and TCRdb retains in-frame clones only, with some absent. The sample gives some 100,000 clones, 85% to 95% of which show up once; less than 0.7% is in the top ten. Material for sequencing was CD4+ T cells from blood. This chain uses TRBV9 with TRBJ2-2; 7 bases agree with TRBD1. The clonotype originates from a human donor in good health. Here the CDR3 reads CASSVGLTIGQENTGELFF. For the CDR3, the DNA is TGTGCCAGCAGCGTAGGGCTTACTATCGGACAGGAGAACACCGGGGAGCTGTTTTTT.